This T cell receptor (beta chain) was documented in a study of spatial heterogeneity in lung cancer. Study-level findings and limits: Tracking of tumor mutation counts was seen in expanded intratumoral alpha and beta TCR counts.

MiXCR, run by TCRdb on the 5' RACE reads, gives a single entry per CDR3 protein. Of 2,700 or so distinct CDR3 sequences in the sample, roughly 6.7% were seen once. This clonotype is judged medium-sized. Its specificity is unknown. This beta chain was picked up by a library intended for alpha chains and is off target, so its count carries little meaning. The CDR3 has 12 amino acids. Trimming cost V 3 bases and J 6 bases, with 7 bases left between them. CDR1 is MDHEN and CDR2 is SYDVKM in the germline V gene. Sample time point: sample taken at primary tumor resection. The chain couples TRBV28 to TRBJ2-3; D is unresolved. This specimen was lung tumor tissue, taken at surgery. The sequence was collected from a male donor with early-stage non-small cell lung cancer. The CDR3 DNA reads TGTGCCAGCAGTTTGTATAGGGATACGCAGTATTTT. The encoded protein is CASSLYRDTQYF.